This T cell receptor beta chain was identified in a study of beta chain features in type 1 diabetes. Points from the study as a whole: In every one of the four CD4+ subsets, TCRB CDR3s were moderately but significantly shorter in Type 1 diabetes patients.

This clone was seen a single time. The antigen remains undetermined. TCRB transcripts that were expressed got sequenced, as all of the isolated RNA had been reverse transcribed. Generated by immunoSEQ multiplex PCR, the TCRdb table keeps only in-frame clones and is missing some. The top ten clones hold 0.028% of a sample with around 250,000 clones, 20% of them seen once. With 3 bases removed from V and 5 bases from J, the gap between germline ends came to 10 bases. This CDR3 contains 14 residues. Germline V CDR1 and CDR2: SNHLY, FYNNEI. What was sequenced was naive CD4+ T cells from blood. The rearrangement links TRBV2 to TRBJ2-2, with TRBD1 as a possible D gene (7 bases). This TCR came from a woman in her 40s with type 1 diabetes. CDR3 loop: CASSETGRTGELFF. The CDR3 region has the DNA TGTGCCAGCAGTGAGACAGGGAGGACCGGGGAGCTGTTTTTT. Full variable domain (remainder filled in from reference TRBV2 and TRBJ2-2): EPEVTQTPSHQVTQMGQEVILRCVPISNHLYFYWYRQILGQKVEFLVSFYNNEISEKSEIFDDQFSVERPDGSNFTLKIRSTKLEDSAMYFCASSETGRTGELFFGEGSRLTVL.